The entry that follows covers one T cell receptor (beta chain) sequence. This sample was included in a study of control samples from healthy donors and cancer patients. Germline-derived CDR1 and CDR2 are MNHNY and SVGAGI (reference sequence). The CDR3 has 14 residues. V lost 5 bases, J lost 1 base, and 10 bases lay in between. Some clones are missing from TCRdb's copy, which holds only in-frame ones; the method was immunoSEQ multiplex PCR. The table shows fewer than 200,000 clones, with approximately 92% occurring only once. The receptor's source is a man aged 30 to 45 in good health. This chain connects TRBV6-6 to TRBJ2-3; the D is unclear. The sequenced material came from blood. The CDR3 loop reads CASSHYVGTDTQYF. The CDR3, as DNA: TGTGCCAGCAGTCACTACGTTGGCACAGATACGCAGTATTTT.